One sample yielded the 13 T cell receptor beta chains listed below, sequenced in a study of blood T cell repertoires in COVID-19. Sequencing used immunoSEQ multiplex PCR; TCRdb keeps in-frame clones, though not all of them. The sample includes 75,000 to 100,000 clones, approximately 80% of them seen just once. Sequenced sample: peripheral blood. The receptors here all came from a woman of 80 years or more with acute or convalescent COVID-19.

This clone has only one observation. The CDR3 reads CATSLNRGSGNTIYF. For the CDR3, the DNA is TGTGCCACTTCACTTAACAGGGGCTCTGGAAACACCATATATTTT. The chain uses TRBV2 and TRBJ1-3; 7 nucleotides line up with TRBD1. The CDR3 length is 15 residues. Germline CDR1 is SNHLY and CDR2 is FYNNEI. The junction had 9 bases not matched to a gene; V was cut back by 10 bases and J by 0 bases.

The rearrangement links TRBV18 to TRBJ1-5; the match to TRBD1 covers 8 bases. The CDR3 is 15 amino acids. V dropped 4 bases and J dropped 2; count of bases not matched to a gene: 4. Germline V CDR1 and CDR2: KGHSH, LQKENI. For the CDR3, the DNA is TGTGCCAGCTCACGCGGACAGGGAGGCAATCAGCCCCAGCATTTT. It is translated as CASSRGQGGNQPQHF.

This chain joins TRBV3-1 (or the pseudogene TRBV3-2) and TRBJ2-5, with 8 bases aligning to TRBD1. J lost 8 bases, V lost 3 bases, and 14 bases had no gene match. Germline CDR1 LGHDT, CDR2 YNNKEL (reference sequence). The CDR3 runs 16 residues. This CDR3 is CASSQEPGTGVETQYF. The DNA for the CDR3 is TGTGCCAGCAGCCAGGAACCCGGGACAGGTGTTGAAACCCAGTACTTC.

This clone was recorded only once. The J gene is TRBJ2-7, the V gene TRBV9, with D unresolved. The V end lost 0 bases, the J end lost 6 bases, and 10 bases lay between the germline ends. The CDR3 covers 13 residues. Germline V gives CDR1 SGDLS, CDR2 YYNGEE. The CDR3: CASSVVSGSEQYF. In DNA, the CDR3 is TGTGCCAGCAGCGTAGTATCAGGTTCCGAGCAGTACTTC.

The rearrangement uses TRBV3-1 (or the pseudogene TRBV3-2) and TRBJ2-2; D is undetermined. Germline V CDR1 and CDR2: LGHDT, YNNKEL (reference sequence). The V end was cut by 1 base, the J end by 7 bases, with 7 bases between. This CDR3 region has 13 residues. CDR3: CASSQGSVGELFF. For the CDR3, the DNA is TGTGCCAGCAGCCAAGGGAGTGTCGGGGAGCTGTTTTTT.

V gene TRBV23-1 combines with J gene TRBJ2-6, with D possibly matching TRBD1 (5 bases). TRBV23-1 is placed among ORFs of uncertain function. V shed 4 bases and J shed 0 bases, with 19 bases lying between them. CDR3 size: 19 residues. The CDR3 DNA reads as TGCGCCAGCAGTCTTGTACAGGCCTCCCTTCTCTCTGGGGCCAACGTCCTGACTTTC. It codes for CASSLVQASLLSGANVLTF.

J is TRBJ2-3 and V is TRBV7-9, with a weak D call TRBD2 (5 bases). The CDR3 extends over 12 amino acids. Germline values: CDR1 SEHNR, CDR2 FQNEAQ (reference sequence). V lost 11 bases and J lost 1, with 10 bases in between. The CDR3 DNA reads TGTGCCCTACTAGGTGGCACAGATACGCAGTATTTT. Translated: CALLGGTDTQYF. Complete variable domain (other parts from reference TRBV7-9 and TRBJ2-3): DTGVSQNPRHKITKRGQNVTFRCDPISEHNRLYWYRQTLGQGPEFLTYFQNEAQLEKSRLLSDRFSAERPKGSFSTLEIQRTEQGDSAMYLCALLGGTDTQYFGPGTRLTVL.

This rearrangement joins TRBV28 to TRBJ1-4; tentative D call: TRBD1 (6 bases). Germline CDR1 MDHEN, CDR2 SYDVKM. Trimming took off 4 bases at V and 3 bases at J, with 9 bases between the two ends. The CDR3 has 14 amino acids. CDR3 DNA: TGTGCCAGCAGTTCAGGGGCCTCTAATGAAAAACTGTTTTTT. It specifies CASSSGASNEKLFF.

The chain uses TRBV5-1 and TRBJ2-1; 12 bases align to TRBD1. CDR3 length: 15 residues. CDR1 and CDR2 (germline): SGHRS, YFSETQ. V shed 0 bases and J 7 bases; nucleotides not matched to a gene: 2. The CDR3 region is CASSLVGQGANEQFF. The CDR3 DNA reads TGCGCCAGCAGCTTGGTGGGACAGGGGGCGAATGAGCAGTTCTTC.

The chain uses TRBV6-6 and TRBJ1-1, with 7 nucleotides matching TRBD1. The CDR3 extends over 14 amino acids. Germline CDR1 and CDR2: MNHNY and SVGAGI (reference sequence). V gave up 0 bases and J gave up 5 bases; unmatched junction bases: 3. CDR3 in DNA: TGTGCCAGCAGTTACTCGACAGGGCGTACTGAAGCTTTCTTT. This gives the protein CASSYSTGRTEAFF.

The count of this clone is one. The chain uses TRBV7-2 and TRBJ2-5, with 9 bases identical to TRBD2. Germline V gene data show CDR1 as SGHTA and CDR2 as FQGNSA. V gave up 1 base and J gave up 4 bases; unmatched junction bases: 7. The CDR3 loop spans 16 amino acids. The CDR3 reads CASSLVMRGGRETQYF. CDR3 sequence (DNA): TGTGCCAGCAGCTTAGTAATGCGGGGGGGCCGAGAGACCCAGTACTTC. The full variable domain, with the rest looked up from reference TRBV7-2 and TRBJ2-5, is GAGVSQSPSNKVTEKGKDVELRCDPISGHTALYWYRQSLGQGLEFLIYFQGNSAPDKSGLPSDRFSAERTGGSVSTLTIQRTQQEDSAVYLCASSLVMRGGRETQYFGPGTRLLVL.

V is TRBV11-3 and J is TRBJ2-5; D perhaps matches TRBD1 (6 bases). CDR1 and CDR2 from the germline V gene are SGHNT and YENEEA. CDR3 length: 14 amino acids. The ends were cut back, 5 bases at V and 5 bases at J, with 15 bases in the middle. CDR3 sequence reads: CASSRTEAEETQYF. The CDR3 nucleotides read TGTGCCAGCAGCCGGACAGAAGCGGAGGAGACCCAGTACTTC.

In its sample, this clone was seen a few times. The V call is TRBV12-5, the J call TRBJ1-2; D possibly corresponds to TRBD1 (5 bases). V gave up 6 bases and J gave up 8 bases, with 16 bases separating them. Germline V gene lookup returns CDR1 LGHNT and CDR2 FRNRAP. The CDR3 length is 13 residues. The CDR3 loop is CASGRDSFMGYTF. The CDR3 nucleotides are TGTGCTAGTGGCCGAGACAGCTTTATGGGCTACACCTTC.